A single sample is the source of the 18 T cell receptor beta chains below, sequenced in a study of T cell responses to AZD1222 COVID-19 vaccine. TCRdb's copy holds only in-frame clones and misses some; the assay was immunoSEQ multiplex PCR. The sample holds approximately 120,000 clones, around 87% seen once. Sample: peripheral blood, taken on day 0 of AZD1222 vaccination. The receptors were gathered from an adult in good health.

The V and J genes are TRBV28 and TRBJ2-2, with 8 bases fitting TRBD1. The CDR3 length is 16 residues. Trimming removed 6 bases from V and 7 bases from J; junction bases left unmatched: 13. The germline V gene has CDR1 MDHEN and CDR2 SYDVKM. Here the CDR3 reads CASRGSGGRGYGELFF. DNA of the CDR3: TGTGCCAGCAGGGGCTCAGGGGGCAGGGGTTACGGGGAGCTGTTTTTT.

The chain carries TRBV5-1 and TRBJ1-6; TRBD1 matches at 7 bases. The V gene's germline CDR1 is SGHRS and CDR2 YFSETQ. The CDR3 is 15 amino acids. The ends lost 0 bases at V and 4 bases at J; junction bases unmatched: 1. CDR3 nucleotide sequence: TGCGCCAGCAGCTTGGGACAGGGTTATAATTCACCCCTCCACTTT. Amino acids: CASSLGQGYNSPLHF.

The genes are TRBV27 and TRBJ1-2; D is uncertain. The CDR3 is made up of 14 amino acids. Trimming took off 2 bases at V and 3 bases at J, with 10 bases between the two ends. Germline assignment: CDR1 MNHEY and CDR2 SMNVEV (reference sequence). CDR3 nucleotide sequence: TGTGCCAGCAGTTTAAATGGCGCATACTATGGCTACACCTTC. It codes for CASSLNGAYYGYTF.

CDR3 in amino acids: CASKNSIHSGANVLTF. The CDR3 DNA sequence: TGCGCCAGCAAAAACAGTATCCACTCTGGGGCCAACGTCCTGACTTTC. V and J are TRBV10-1 and TRBJ2-6; D is undetermined. The length of the CDR3 is 16 residues. Trimming left V 7 bases short and J 0 bases short, with 13 bases between. CDR1 is WNHNN, CDR2 SYGVQD, per germline (reference sequence).

The chain links TRBV15 to TRBJ2-2, with D unclear. CDR3 length: 15 residues. CDR1 and CDR2 (germline): LNHNV, YYDKDF (reference sequence). V lost 0 bases and J 5 bases, leaving 10 bases between the germline ends. The CDR3 nucleotides read TGTGCCACCAGCAGAGAACGGTGGGTTACCGGGGAGCTGTTTTTT. Translated, it gives CATSRERWVTGELFF. Full variable domain (rest looked up from reference TRBV15 and TRBJ2-2): DAMVIQNPRYQVTQFGKPVTLSCSQTLNHNVMYWYQQKSSQAPKLLFHYYDKDFNNEADTPDNFQSRRPNTSFCFLDIRSPGLGDTAMYLCATSRERWVTGELFFGEGSRLTVL.

V is TRBV3-1 (or the pseudogene TRBV3-2) and J is TRBJ2-7, with 7 bases fitting TRBD2. The V segment lost 5 bases and the J segment 0 bases; nucleotides outside the gene matches: 7. Germline V CDR1 and CDR2: LGHDT, YNNKEL (reference sequence). The CDR3 consists of 15 residues. The chain's CDR3 is CASSRTSAGSYEQYF. The CDR3 DNA reads TGTGCCAGCAGCAGAACTAGCGCGGGCTCCTACGAGCAGTACTTC.

J is TRBJ1-2 and V is TRBV18, with 7 bases identical to TRBD1. V shed 1 base and J 2 bases; nucleotides not matched to a gene: 4. The germline V gene encodes CDR1 KGHSH and CDR2 LQKENI. The CDR3 has 15 amino acids. The CDR3, as DNA: TGTGCCAGCTCACCACAGGGGGCGTTGAACTATGGCTACACCTTC. Translation: CASSPQGALNYGYTF.

CDR3 sequence: CASSYDRVRTEAFF. CDR3 coding DNA: TGTGCCAGCAGTTACGACAGGGTAAGGACTGAAGCTTTCTTT. The rearrangement uses TRBV6-5 and TRBJ1-1; 7 nucleotides agree with TRBD1. Germline CDR1 and CDR2: MNHEY and SVGAGI. The CDR3 length is 14 residues. V gave up 2 bases and J gave up 5 bases; unmatched junction bases: 5.

This chain uses TRBV13 with TRBJ2-2; TRBD1 agrees at 7 bases. This CDR3 contains 16 residues. After removal of 1 base from V and 2 bases from J, the junction contained 4 bases not matched to a gene. Germline V lookup: CDR1 PRHDT, CDR2 FYEKMQ (reference sequence). The CDR3 DNA follows: TGTGCCAGCAGCTTAGCCGGGACAGTAAACACCGGGGAGCTGTTTTTT. Its protein is CASSLAGTVNTGELFF. The complete variable domain, with remaining parts taken from reference TRBV13 and TRBJ2-2, reads AAGVIQSPRHLIKEKRETATLKCYPIPRHDTVYWYQQGPGQDPQFLISFYEKMQSDKGSIPDRFSAQQFSDYHSELNMSSLELGDSALYFCASSLAGTVNTGELFFGEGSRLTVL.

Only one count was recorded for this clone. The rearrangement joins TRBV7-8 to TRBJ2-6, with D perhaps TRBD2 (7 bases). Germline V gene sequence: CDR1 SGHVS, CDR2 FQNEAQ. This CDR3 contains 16 residues. V was pared by 5 bases and J by 8 bases, with 19 bases between. CDR3 DNA sequence: TGTGCCAGCAGCACCGGGCGGGGGCCAAAGACCAACGTCCTGACTTTC. This encodes CASSTGRGPKTNVLTF.

V is TRBV18 and J is TRBJ1-1; D possibly corresponds to TRBD1 (5 bases). The germline V and J ends were trimmed by 0 bases and 4 bases, with 18 bases remaining between them. The CDR3 sequence is 17 residues long. CDR1 is KGHSH and CDR2 is LQKENI in the germline V gene. For the CDR3, the DNA is TGTGCCAGCTCACCACCGGTAGGGGCAAGTGGGATCACTGAAGCTTTCTTT. Residues: CASSPPVGASGITEAFF.

The chain uses TRBV9 and TRBJ2-1; the D is unclear. Trimming left V 0 bases short and J 9 bases short, with 4 bases between. Germline-derived CDR1 and CDR2 are SGDLS and YYNGEE. CDR3 length: 11 amino acids. The CDR3, as DNA: TGTGCCAGCAGCGTAGACGTTGAGCAGTTCTTC. It is translated as CASSVDVEQFF.

The chain employs TRBV13 and TRBJ2-2; D might be TRBD1 or TRBD2, each matching 5 bases. The CDR3 length is 16 residues. The germline V gene encodes CDR1 PRHDT and CDR2 FYEKMQ (reference sequence). Deletions cut 6 bases from V and 0 bases from J, with 14 bases between. This chain's CDR3 is CASSPSGTANTGELFF. The CDR3 region has the DNA TGTGCCAGCAGTCCTTCCGGGACGGCGAACACCGGGGAGCTGTTTTTT.

The rearrangement links TRBV6-2 or TRBV6-3 to TRBJ2-7; D is unclear. This CDR3 has 14 amino acids. The V gene's germline CDR1 is MNHEY and CDR2 SVGEGT. Trimming stripped 2 bases from V and 4 bases from J, with 12 bases between. CDR3 residues: CASSYRPPRYEQYF. DNA for the CDR3: TGTGCCAGCAGTTACCGCCCGCCACGGTACGAGCAGTACTTC.

The chain carries TRBV6-2 or TRBV6-3 and TRBJ1-5; 9 nucleotides agree with TRBD1. The germline CDR1 and CDR2 sequences are MNHEY and SVGEGT. With 6 bases clipped from V and 6 bases from J, the junction kept 9 bases outside the gene matches. The CDR3 length is 15 residues. The CDR3 loop is CASSRGQGLSQPQHF. CDR3 nucleotide sequence: TGTGCCAGCAGCCGCGGACAGGGGCTTAGTCAGCCCCAGCATTTT.

The genes are TRBV5-1 and TRBJ1-2; D gene ambiguous. Germline assignment: CDR1 SGHRS and CDR2 YFSETQ. The CDR3 has 13 amino acids. V gave up 0 bases and J gave up 3 bases, with 6 bases separating them. The chain's CDR3 is CASSLDGDYGYTF. DNA for the CDR3: TGCGCCAGCAGCTTGGACGGAGACTATGGCTACACCTTC.

CDR3 DNA sequence: TGCAGCGTCGGGAATACAGGGGGCGAGCAGTACTTC. It is translated as CSVGNTGGEQYF. The chain recombines TRBV29-1 with TRBJ2-7, with 8 bases lining up with TRBD1. This CDR3 region has 12 residues. With 6 bases clipped from V and 6 bases from J, the junction kept 7 bases outside the gene matches. Germline V gene lookup returns CDR1 SQVTM and CDR2 ANQGSEA.

The chain has TRBV28 and TRBJ2-1; 9 nucleotides align to TRBD2. The CDR3 is 18 residues long. V was pared by 6 bases and J by 8 bases, with 20 bases of the junction left unmatched. CDR1 and CDR2 (germline): MDHEN, SYDVKM. CDR3 DNA: TGTGCCAGCAGCTTTCCCCGGGACCCCGGGACTAGCAGGCATGAGCAGTTCTTC. It yields the protein CASSFPRDPGTSRHEQFF.